The table lists the clone carrying this T cell receptor (beta chain) with a few counts. TCRdb passed the PCR reads through MiXCR, listing each CDR3 protein once. Of about 640,000 distinct CDR3 sequences listed, 20% are singletons. This record comes from a study of molecular identifiers for immune sequencing clone quantification. Trimming took 0 bases from V and 7 from J, leaving 9 bases between them. Germline CDR1 and CDR2: GTSNPN and SVGIG (reference sequence). This CDR3 contains 13 residues. Sequenced input: naive CD8+ T cells from blood, with Jurkat cell RNA spiked in. The subset here: FACS-sorted CD8+CD4-CCR7+CD45RA+ naive T cells. This TCR was sampled from a human donor in good health. Some libraries in this study had Jurkat cell RNA spiked in. The chain employs TRBV30 and TRBJ2-2; D remains unclear. This CDR3 reads CAWSVRQDGELFF. CDR3 nucleotides: TGTGCCTGGAGTGTACGGCAGGACGGGGAGCTGTTTTTT.